Sequencing of this T cell receptor beta chain was carried out in a study of PD-L1 blockade in urothelial cancer. Sequencing used immunoSEQ multiplex PCR; TCRdb keeps in-frame clones, though not all of them. The table records tens of thousands of clones, around 85% of them present only once. Time point of the sample: pretreatment peripheral blood. Diagnoses among patients were locally advanced or metastatic urothelial carcinoma. The receptor was derived from a man aged 60 to 75 with urothelial cancer. The specimen comprised PBMCs, sampled around atezolizumab (anti-PD-L1) treatment.

The CDR3 loop is CASSLAKGVIGNEQFF. As DNA, the CDR3 is TGTGCCAGCAGCTTAGCCAAGGGGGTCATCGGTAATGAGCAGTTCTTC. This sequence joins TRBV7-2 and TRBJ2-1; TRBD1 might be the D (6 bases). This CDR3 is 16 amino acids long. Germline V gene lookup returns CDR1 SGHTA and CDR2 FQGNSA. With 0 bases removed from V and 7 bases from J, the gap between germline ends came to 16 bases. Full variable domain (remainder filled in from reference TRBV7-2 and TRBJ2-1): GAGVSQSPSNKVTEKGKDVELRCDPISGHTALYWYRQSLGQGLEFLIYFQGNSAPDKSGLPSDRFSAERTGGSVSTLTIQRTQQEDSAVYLCASSLAKGVIGNEQFFGPGTRLTVL.